Listed here are 19 T cell receptor beta chains from one sample, sequenced in a study of blood T cell repertoires in COVID-19. Data came from immunoSEQ multiplex PCR; TCRdb stores just in-frame clones and leaves some out. The sample contains about 3,800 clones, approximately 91% of which appear only once. The sample taken for sequencing was peripheral blood. These receptors came from a man in his fifties with active COVID-19.

The chain recombines TRBV21-1 with TRBJ2-2; the table's D call TRBD2 went unverified against the DNA. TRBV21-1 is an annotated pseudogene. This CDR3 spans 14 amino acids. The CDR3 bases are TGTGCCAAGCCCTCGGGGGGAAACACCGGGGAGCTGTTTTTT. It codes for CAKPSGGNTGELFF.

The rearrangement uses TRBV5-6 and TRBJ1-4; maybe TRBD1 (6 bases). In germline, CDR1 is SGHDT, CDR2 YYEEEE. The V and J ends lost 4 bases and 0 bases respectively, with 13 bases between them. CDR3 length: 16 amino acids. CDR3 sequence reads: CASSRDILATNEKLFF. CDR3 in DNA: TGTGCCAGCAGCCGGGACATACTCGCAACTAATGAAAAACTGTTTTTT.

The V and J genes are TRBV27 and TRBJ1-5; 7 bases align to TRBD1. The CDR3 is 17 residues long. V lost 5 bases and J lost 0; bases outside the gene matches: 10. The germline V gene encodes CDR1 MNHEY and CDR2 SMNVEV (reference sequence). CDR3 DNA: TGTGCCAGCAGTAGACAGGGATGGGTGGATAGCAATCAGCCCCAGCATTTT. This codes for CASSRQGWVDSNQPQHF.

The chain links TRBV7-2 to TRBJ2-5, with 14 positions matching TRBD2. This CDR3 has 15 amino acids. Germline V gene sequence: CDR1 SGHTA, CDR2 FQGNSA. The trim removed 5 bases at V and 7 bases at J, leaving 6 bases unmatched. The CDR3 DNA reads as TGTGCCAGCAGCATGGGACTAGCGGGAGACGGGACCCAGTACTTC. This codes for CASSMGLAGDGTQYF.

This clone has a single count. The junction does not match germline at one end; this may be a read error. The V call is TRBV7-7, the J call TRBJ2-3; 10 bases line up with TRBD2. CDR1 and CDR2 from the germline V gene are SSHAT and FNYEAQ (reference sequence). This CDR3 has 15 residues. Here the CDR3 reads CASSLGLASTDTQYF. DNA for the CDR3: TGTGCTAGCAGCTTGGGACTAGCGAGCACAGATACGCAGTATTTT.

The gene calls are TRBV24-1 and TRBJ2-1; D may be TRBD2 (6 bases). Per the germline V gene, CDR1 is KGHDR and CDR2 is SFDVKD. CDR3 length: 22 residues. V was shortened by 4 bases and J by 2 bases, with 32 bases between the two germline ends. The CDR3 DNA reads TGTGCCACCAGTGAACCCCCCGGGGTTGGGACCCCAGGCGGGATTACCTACAATGAGCAGTTCTTC. Amino acids: CATSEPPGVGTPGGITYNEQFF.

This chain joins TRBV9 and TRBJ2-2, with 7 bases that match TRBD1. After removal of 3 bases from V and 0 bases from J, the junction contained 11 bases not matched to a gene. In germline, CDR1 is SGDLS, CDR2 YYNGEE. There are 18 residues in the CDR3. The CDR3 sequence: CASSAKTGDAANTGELFF. CDR3 nucleotide sequence: TGTGCCAGCAGCGCAAAAACAGGGGACGCCGCGAACACCGGGGAGCTGTTTTTT.

V is TRBV3-1 (or the pseudogene TRBV3-2) and J is TRBJ2-7; D possibly corresponds to TRBD1 (6 bases). The germline V and J ends were trimmed by 1 base and 6 bases, with 16 bases remaining between them. Looked up from germline, CDR1 is LGHDT and CDR2 is YNNKEL (reference sequence). The CDR3 loop spans 15 amino acids. CDR3 protein: CASSQVGAHLGEQYF. Written as DNA, the CDR3 is TGTGCCAGCAGCCAAGTGGGGGCCCATTTGGGCGAGCAGTACTTC.

This rearrangement joins TRBV2 to TRBJ2-1; D gene uncertain. CDR3 length equals 12 residues. Germline-derived CDR1 and CDR2 are SNHLY and FYNNEI. V dropped 3 bases and J dropped 7 bases, with 7 bases sitting between them. CDR3 nucleotides: TGTGCCAGCAGTGATGGCTCGAATGAGCAGTTCTTC. Amino acids: CASSDGSNEQFF. The full variable domain, rest sourced from reference TRBV2 and TRBJ2-1, is EPEVTQTPSHQVTQMGQEVILRCVPISNHLYFYWYRQILGQKVEFLVSFYNNEISEKSEIFDDQFSVERPDGSNFTLKIRSTKLEDSAMYFCASSDGSNEQFFGPGTRLTVL.

This CDR3 reads CASSAGITGELFF. The CDR3 region has the DNA TGCGCCAGCAGCGCAGGGATAACCGGGGAGCTGTTTTTT. The V and J genes are TRBV5-1 and TRBJ2-2; D may be TRBD1 (5 bases). Germline CDR1 reads SGHRS; CDR2 reads YFSETQ. With 4 bases removed from V and 5 bases from J, the gap between germline ends came to 9 bases. The CDR3 covers 13 residues.

The CDR3 DNA reads TGTGCCAGCAGTGAATACGGGACTACCACAGATACGCAGTATTTT. Translation: CASSEYGTTTDTQYF. The chain has TRBV6-1 and TRBJ2-3, with 7 positions matching TRBD2. The CDR3 extends over 15 amino acids. Germline V gives CDR1 MNHNS, CDR2 SASEGT. V shed 2 bases, J shed 2 bases, and the junction held 4 bases outside the gene matches.

This clone was recorded once. This sequence joins TRBV6-5 and TRBJ1-2; TRBD1 matches 7 bases. V dropped 5 bases and J dropped 7; count of bases not matched to a gene: 7. This CDR3 spans 13 amino acids. Germline V gene lookup returns CDR1 MNHEY and CDR2 SVGAGI. In DNA form, the CDR3 reads TGTGCCAGCAGTCCACAGGGGCGCCTTGGCTACACCTTC. It encodes CASSPQGRLGYTF.

The chain is built from TRBV5-1 and TRBJ2-7, with a tentative D call TRBD2 (6 bases). Trimming took off 0 bases at V and 5 bases at J, with 9 bases between the two ends. CDR1 and CDR2 (germline): SGHRS, YFSETQ. The CDR3 has 13 residues. Written as DNA, the CDR3 is TGCGCCAGCAGCTTGGTGACGGGGGACGAGCAGTACTTC. Amino acid sequence: CASSLVTGDEQYF.

The chain carries TRBV11-3 and TRBJ2-2; D is perhaps TRBD2 (5 bases). Germline V gene data show CDR1 as SGHNT and CDR2 as YENEEA. V was trimmed by 3 bases and J by 0 bases, leaving 8 bases between them. This CDR3 contains 15 residues. The chain's CDR3 is CASSLSGTNTGELFF. The CDR3 DNA reads TGTGCCAGCAGCTTGAGCGGAACGAACACCGGGGAGCTGTTTTTT.

V and J are TRBV6-5 and TRBJ1-4, with a tentative D call TRBD1 (5 bases). There are 15 residues in the CDR3. Germline lookup yields CDR1 MNHEY and CDR2 SVGAGI. The germline V and J ends were trimmed by 5 bases and 3 bases, with 13 bases remaining between them. CDR3 bases: TGTGCCAGCAGTCCCCTCCTGGGGCCTAATGAAAAACTGTTTTTT. Amino acids: CASSPLLGPNEKLFF.

The chain recombines TRBV25-1 with TRBJ1-2; D unclear. Between the trimmed V and J ends, which lost 3 bases and 0 bases, there was a span of 11 bases. The CDR3 runs 15 residues. Germline V gives CDR1 MGHDK, CDR2 SYGVNS. DNA of the CDR3: TGTGCCAGCAGTGAGGGCTTTGCAGCTAACTATGGCTACACCTTC. This codes for CASSEGFAANYGYTF.

This chain links TRBV6-6 with TRBJ2-5; a possible D gene is TRBD1 (5 bases). Trimming stripped 6 bases from V and 3 bases from J, with 8 bases between. The CDR3 extends over 12 amino acids. The V gene's germline CDR1 is MNHNY and CDR2 SVGAGI (reference sequence). The CDR3 sequence: CASSPQEETQYF. In DNA, the CDR3 is TGTGCCAGCAGCCCACAGGAAGAGACCCAGTACTTC.

The genes are TRBV3-1 (or the pseudogene TRBV3-2) and TRBJ2-1; 13 bases agree with TRBD2. The V segment lost 0 bases and the J segment 5 bases; nucleotides outside the gene matches: 4. Per germline, CDR1 LGHDT and CDR2 YNNKEL (reference sequence). The CDR3 totals 17 residues. CDR3 in amino acids: CASSQDRGLAGHNEQFF. CDR3 nucleotides: TGTGCCAGCAGCCAAGATCGGGGACTAGCGGGACACAATGAGCAGTTCTTC.

The table lists this clone with a few counts. The chain carries TRBV11-2 and TRBJ2-4; no clear D gene. Trimming removed 7 bases from V and 0 bases from J, with 13 bases in between. The CDR3 is 15 residues long. CDR1 is SGHAT and CDR2 is FQNNGV in the germline V gene. The CDR3 region has the DNA TGTGCCAGCACCCACGAGGCCCTAGCCAAAAACATTCAGTACTTC. As protein: CASTHEALAKNIQYF.